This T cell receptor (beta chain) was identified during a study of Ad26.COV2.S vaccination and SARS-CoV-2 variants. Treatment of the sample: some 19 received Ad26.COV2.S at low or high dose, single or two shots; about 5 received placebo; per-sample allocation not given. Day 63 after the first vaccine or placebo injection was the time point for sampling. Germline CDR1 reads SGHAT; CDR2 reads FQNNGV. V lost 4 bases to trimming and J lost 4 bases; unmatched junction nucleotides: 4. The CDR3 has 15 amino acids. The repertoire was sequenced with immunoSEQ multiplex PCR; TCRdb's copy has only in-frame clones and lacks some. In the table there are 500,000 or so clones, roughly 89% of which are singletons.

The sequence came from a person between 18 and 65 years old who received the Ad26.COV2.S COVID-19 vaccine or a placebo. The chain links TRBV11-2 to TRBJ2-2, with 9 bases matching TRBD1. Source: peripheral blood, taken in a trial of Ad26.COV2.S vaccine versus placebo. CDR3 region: CASSSQGAGTGELFF. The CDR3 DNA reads TGTGCCAGCAGCTCACAGGGGGCGGGCACCGGGGAGCTGTTTTTT.